Each of the 31 T cell receptor beta chains below was sequenced from the same sample in a study of cytomegalovirus exposure and HLA in healthy donors (dated by TCRdb to 2015 to 2018). Library prep was done by the immunoSEQ multiplex PCR assay. The multiplex PCR relied on a mix of 60 forward primers for TCR Vbeta segments and 13 reverse primers for TCR Jbeta segments. Entries here come from immuneACCESS through TCRdb and include only in-frame sequences with V and J called. Some clones fail to appear in such tables; in the studies checked, an unresolved V gene covers under half of the shortfall, and the cause of the remainder is unknown. The sample includes around 130,000 clones, with around three quarters observed a single time. Under 3% of the sample comes from the top ten. The sample comprised PBMCs. These receptors came from a man in his thirties or forties in good health and CMV-seronegative.

The chain joins TRBV7-9 to TRBJ1-5, with D maybe TRBD1 (5 bases). This CDR3 region has 15 residues. Trimming cost V 5 bases and J 0 bases, with 11 bases left between them. Germline V lookup: CDR1 SEHNR, CDR2 FQNEAQ (reference sequence). CDR3 residues: CASSPGDASNQPQHF. In nucleotides, the CDR3 is TGTGCCAGCAGCCCGGGGGACGCTAGCAATCAGCCCCAGCATTTT.

This chain connects TRBV5-1 to TRBJ2-7; unclear D gene. Between the trimmed V and J ends, which lost 5 bases and 3 bases, there was a span of 3 bases. Germline lookup yields CDR1 SGHRS and CDR2 YFSETQ. The CDR3 is 10 residues long. CDR3 bases: TGCGCCAGCAGTATCTACGAGCAGTACTTC. It specifies CASSIYEQYF.

The V call is TRBV19, the J call TRBJ2-1; TRBD2 aligns across 10 bases. From germline, CDR1 is LNHDA and CDR2 SQIVND (reference sequence). This CDR3 is 17 amino acids long. The V segment lost 5 bases and the J segment 5 bases; nucleotides outside the gene matches: 12. The CDR3 loop is CASSRTSGLGLNNEQFF. In nucleotides, the CDR3 is TGTGCCAGTAGTCGGACTAGCGGTCTTGGGCTAAACAATGAGCAGTTCTTC.

This chain joins TRBV28 and TRBJ2-1; D unclear. Trimming removed 5 bases at V and 0 bases at J, with 8 bases between. CDR1 is MDHEN and CDR2 is SYDVKM in the germline V gene. This CDR3 region has 14 residues. CDR3 residues: CASSEPSSYNEQFF. CDR3 bases: TGTGCCAGCAGTGAGCCTAGCTCCTACAATGAGCAGTTCTTC.

The J gene is TRBJ2-2, the V gene TRBV27; D perhaps matches TRBD2 (5 bases). This CDR3 is 13 amino acids long. Germline loops: CDR1 MNHEY, CDR2 SMNVEV (reference sequence). Trimming pared 5 bases from V and 5 bases from J, leaving 9 bases between. The CDR3 is CASSHGGTGELFF. The CDR3 region has the DNA TGTGCCAGCAGTCACGGAGGAACCGGGGAGCTGTTTTTT.

This chain uses TRBV4-3 with TRBJ2-3; D is possibly TRBD2 (6 bases). The germline CDR1 and CDR2 sequences are LGHNA and YSLEER. CDR3 size: 17 residues. Between the trimmed V and J ends, which lost 0 bases and 2 bases, there was a span of 15 bases. The CDR3 DNA sequence: TGCGCCAGCAGCCAAGATGGTCTGCGGGGCTACACAGATACGCAGTATTTT. Translated, it gives CASSQDGLRGYTDTQYF.

The chain joins TRBV7-8 to TRBJ2-1, with 13 bases that match TRBD2. CDR3 length equals 15 residues. V shed 4 bases, J shed 9 bases, and the junction held 6 bases outside the gene matches. Germline CDR1 is SGHVS and CDR2 is FQNEAQ. This CDR3 reads CASSSLAGGPVEQFF. In DNA form, the CDR3 reads TGTGCCAGCAGCTCACTAGCGGGAGGGCCTGTTGAGCAGTTCTTC.

This chain connects TRBV29-1 to TRBJ2-2; TRBD2 agrees at 9 bases. The CDR3 spans 16 residues. Germline trimming cut 2 bases from V and 5 bases from J; bases unmatched to any gene: 9. Germline V gene lookup returns CDR1 SQVTM and CDR2 ANQGSEA. CDR3 residues: CSVETLSGSGTGELFF. CDR3 nucleotides: TGCAGCGTTGAAACCCTTAGCGGGAGTGGTACCGGGGAGCTGTTTTTT.

The gene calls are TRBV19 and TRBJ1-1, with 8 bases aligning to TRBD1. The germline V gene encodes CDR1 LNHDA and CDR2 SQIVND (reference sequence). CDR3 length equals 15 residues. V was clipped by 3 bases and J by 4 bases; unmatched bases: 7. CDR3 nucleotides: TGTGCCAGTAGTATGGGTCAGGGGGCGTTCACTGAAGCTTTCTTT. Residues: CASSMGQGAFTEAFF.

The J gene is TRBJ1-1, the V gene TRBV27, with 7 bases fitting TRBD1. The CDR3 is 13 amino acids. Per germline, CDR1 MNHEY and CDR2 SMNVEV (reference sequence). The trim removed 8 bases at V and 3 bases at J, leaving 6 bases unmatched. The CDR3 protein is CASAMTGYTEAFF. The DNA of the CDR3 is TGTGCCAGCGCGATGACAGGGTACACTGAAGCTTTCTTT.

About this clone itself: One junction end disagrees with the germline gene, perhaps due to a read error. The gene calls are TRBV30 and TRBJ1-5; a possible D gene is TRBD1 (6 bases). The CDR3 runs 15 residues. CDR1 is GTSNPN, CDR2 SVGIG, per germline (reference sequence). The CDR3 protein is CAWSGGGDGNQPQNF. The CDR3 DNA follows: TGTGCCTGGAGTGGAGGGGGAGACGGCAATCAGCCCCAGAATTTT.

The rearrangement joins TRBV5-4 to TRBJ2-7, with 8 bases matching TRBD1. Germline values: CDR1 SGHNT, CDR2 YYREEE (reference sequence). V trimming: 4 bases; J trimming: 5 bases; junction bases outside the gene matches: 17. There are 17 residues in the CDR3. This CDR3 is CASSHGQGVLQYNEQYF. Written as DNA, the CDR3 is TGTGCCAGCAGCCACGGACAGGGTGTCCTTCAATATAACGAGCAGTACTTC.

The chain employs TRBV4-1 and TRBJ2-5, with TRBD1 as a possible D gene (6 bases). CDR1 MGHRA and CDR2 YSYEKL come from the germline V gene. Trimming cost V 0 bases and J 4 bases, with 15 bases left between them. The CDR3 consists of 16 residues. The CDR3 is CASSQDMAGVSETQYF. The CDR3 nucleotides are TGCGCCAGCAGCCAAGATATGGCAGGGGTGTCAGAGACCCAGTACTTC.

The V call is TRBV14, the J call TRBJ2-7, with 9 bases fitting TRBD1. There are 14 residues in the CDR3. The trim removed 1 base at V and 6 bases at J, leaving 4 bases unmatched. CDR1 SGHDN and CDR2 FVKESK come from the germline V gene. CDR3 nucleotide sequence: TGTGCCAGCAGCCAAGTCGGACAGGGGTCCGAGCAGTACTTC. Translated: CASSQVGQGSEQYF.

The chain links TRBV19 to TRBJ1-2, with no clear D. The V gene lost 6 bases and the J gene lost 5 bases, with 13 bases spanning the gap. CDR3 length: 13 amino acids. Germline V lookup: CDR1 LNHDA, CDR2 SQIVND (reference sequence). The CDR3 region has the DNA TGTGCCAGTAGCCCGGAGCAGTTATATGGCTACACCTTC. This sequence encodes CASSPEQLYGYTF.

CDR3 DNA sequence: TGTGCCACCGAGTTAACTAGCGGGAGTGGGGAGCAGTTCTTC. This sequence encodes CATELTSGSGEQFF. The chain carries TRBV11-2 and TRBJ2-1; TRBD2 matches at 11 bases. The CDR3 has 14 amino acids. V shed 10 bases, J shed 10 bases, and the junction held 12 bases outside the gene matches. Germline V gene data show CDR1 as SGHAT and CDR2 as FQNNGV. Variable domain in full (rest from reference TRBV11-2 and TRBJ2-1): EAGVAQSPRYKIIEKRQSVAFWCNPISGHATLYWYQQILGQGPKLLIQFQNNGVVDDSQLPKDRFSAERLKGVDSTLKIQPAKLEDSAVYLCATELTSGSGEQFFGPGTRLTVL.

As for this clone: The junction does not match germline at one end; this may be a read error. The rearrangement joins TRBV29-1 to TRBJ1-2, with 7 bases aligning to TRBD1. CDR3 length equals 15 residues. Looked up from germline, CDR1 is SQVTM and CDR2 is ANQGSEA. The CDR3 nucleotides read TGCAGCGCCAATCAGGGGGGACAGCGAAGGATGGGCTACCCCTTC. This gives the protein CSANQGGQRRMGYPF.

This chain uses TRBV27 with TRBJ1-3, with a weak D call TRBD1 (6 bases). Germline CDR1 reads MNHEY; CDR2 reads SMNVEV (reference sequence). V gave up 3 bases and J gave up 2 bases, with 8 bases separating them. The length of the CDR3 is 14 residues. The CDR3 sequence: CASSFKGAGNTIYF. The CDR3 DNA reads as TGTGCCAGCAGTTTTAAGGGGGCTGGAAACACCATATATTTT.

The sample holds a few counts of this clone. This chain links TRBV30 with TRBJ2-5, with 7 positions matching TRBD1. The CDR3 extends over 13 amino acids. The V and J ends lost 1 base and 6 bases, in that order; junction bases with no gene match: 5. Germline-derived CDR1 and CDR2 are GTSNPN and SVGIG (reference sequence). The CDR3 region is CAWSGQGMQTQYF. The CDR3 DNA sequence: TGTGCCTGGAGTGGACAGGGCATGCAGACCCAGTACTTC.

The rearrangement joins TRBV28 to TRBJ1-4; 8 bases align to TRBD1. V lost 5 bases and J lost 3; bases outside the gene matches: 5. The germline CDR1 and CDR2 sequences are MDHEN and SYDVKM. There are 15 residues in the CDR3. Here the CDR3 DNA reads TGTGCCAGCAGTGAGACAGGGGTTCCTAATGAAAAACTGTTTTTT. Residues: CASSETGVPNEKLFF.

The CDR3 sequence: CASLGGSLTGELFF. In DNA form, the CDR3 reads TGTGCCAGTCTAGGCGGGAGTTTAACCGGGGAGCTGTTTTTT. The V and J genes are TRBV7-2 and TRBJ2-2, with TRBD2 matching over 7 bases. With V trimmed by 9 bases and J by 5 bases, 9 bases remained unmatched. The germline CDR1 and CDR2 sequences are SGHTA and FQGNSA. The CDR3 sequence is 14 residues long.

In its sample, this clone was seen once. The chain employs TRBV19 and TRBJ2-2; tentatively, D is TRBD1 (5 bases). Germline CDR1 LNHDA, CDR2 SQIVND (reference sequence). The ends were cut back, 0 bases at V and 3 bases at J, with 11 bases in the middle. The CDR3 is 16 amino acids. The CDR3 DNA reads as TGTGCCAGTAGTATAGAGGGCAGGGTCCACACCGGGGAGCTGTTTTTT. Translating it yields CASSIEGRVHTGELFF.

The chain has TRBV19 and TRBJ2-7; D is perhaps TRBD2 (5 bases). V dropped 3 bases and J dropped 1 base, with 7 bases sitting between them. CDR3 length: 13 residues. Germline V gene data show CDR1 as LNHDA and CDR2 as SQIVND (reference sequence). CDR3 residues: CASSMEESYEQYF. The CDR3 nucleotides are TGTGCCAGTAGTATGGAGGAGTCCTACGAGCAGTACTTC.

The chain recombines TRBV5-1 with TRBJ2-7; TRBD1 is a possible D gene (6 bases). The V gene lost 3 bases and the J gene lost 3 bases, with 16 bases spanning the gap. Germline V gene sequence: CDR1 SGHRS, CDR2 YFSETQ. This CDR3 comprises 15 residues. CDR3 in DNA: TGCGCCAGCAGCTCGCAACCGGGACAAATCTACGAGCAGTACTTC. This sequence encodes CASSSQPGQIYEQYF.

This chain connects TRBV5-1 to TRBJ2-2, with D uncertain. Trimming took 2 bases from V and 8 from J, leaving 13 bases between them. The CDR3 has 14 residues. The V gene's germline CDR1 is SGHRS and CDR2 YFSETQ. CDR3 loop: CASSFGIPRGELFF. The DNA for the CDR3 is TGCGCCAGCAGCTTTGGTATCCCTCGGGGGGAGCTGTTTTTT. Full variable domain (outside the CDR3, taken from reference TRBV5-1 and TRBJ2-2): KAGVTQTPRYLIKTRGQQVTLSCSPISGHRSVSWYQQTPGQGLQFLFEYFSETQRNKGNFPGRFSGRQFSNSRSEMNVSTLELGDSALYLCASSFGIPRGELFFGEGSRLTVL.

The chain joins TRBV6-5 to TRBJ2-5; D may be TRBD2 (6 bases). Trimming took 4 bases from V and 9 from J, leaving 12 bases between them. The length of the CDR3 is 12 residues. Germline lookup yields CDR1 MNHEY and CDR2 SVGAGI. The CDR3 sequence: CASSSWDCAQYF. The CDR3 region has the DNA TGTGCCAGCAGTTCCTGGGACTGCGCCCAGTACTTC.

CDR3 amino acids: CASSLVWDMNTEAFF. The CDR3 DNA is TGTGCCAGCAGCTTAGTCTGGGACATGAACACTGAAGCTTTCTTT. The V and J genes are TRBV11-2 and TRBJ1-1; D might be TRBD1 (6 bases). The V end lost 1 base, the J end lost 0 bases, and 9 bases lay between the germline ends. Germline CDR1 reads SGHAT; CDR2 reads FQNNGV. The CDR3 spans 15 residues.

CDR3 in DNA: TGTGCCTGGAGTGTAGGGACAGGACGTTTCTTT. It translates to CAWSVGTGRFF. This chain links TRBV30 with TRBJ1-1, with 8 positions matching TRBD1. The CDR3 has 11 amino acids. The germline gives CDR1 GTSNPN, CDR2 SVGIG (reference sequence). V shed 0 bases, J shed 13 bases, and the junction held 4 bases outside the gene matches.

The chain carries TRBV14 and TRBJ2-2; TRBD1 agrees at 7 bases. This CDR3 comprises 15 residues. Germline V CDR1 and CDR2: SGHDN, FVKESK. J lost 7 bases, V lost 1 base, and 6 bases had no gene match. CDR3 protein: CASSQVQGSFGELFF. The CDR3 coding sequence is TGTGCCAGCAGCCAAGTACAGGGGTCGTTCGGGGAGCTGTTTTTT. Together with reference TRBV14 and TRBJ2-2, the CDR3 gives the full variable domain: EAGVTQFPSHSVIEKGQTVTLRCDPISGHDNLYWYRRVMGKEIKFLLHFVKESKQDESGMPNNRFLAERTGGTYSTLKVQPAELEDSGVYFCASSQVQGSFGELFFGEGSRLTVL.

The rearrangement links TRBV6-1 to TRBJ2-5; 7 nucleotides agree with TRBD2. The CDR3 is made up of 13 amino acids. The germline V gene has CDR1 MNHNS and CDR2 SASEGT. With 6 bases clipped from V and 2 bases from J, the junction kept 3 bases outside the gene matches. CDR3: CASRISGQETQYF. The CDR3 DNA reads TGTGCCAGCAGGATTAGCGGGCAAGAGACCCAGTACTTC.

This clone was recorded once. The chain is built from TRBV27 and TRBJ2-1; 7 bases align to TRBD2. Germline CDR1 reads MNHEY; CDR2 reads SMNVEV (reference sequence). The CDR3 consists of 15 residues. J lost 6 bases, V lost 3 bases, and 8 bases had no gene match. CDR3: CASSFPSGTGNEQFF. CDR3 coding DNA: TGTGCCAGCAGTTTCCCCAGCGGGACGGGCAATGAGCAGTTCTTC.